This TCR beta chain originates from a study of T cell repertoires in cytomegalovirus infection. Notes on the study in general: Ex vivo, HLA-C-restricted CMV-specific TCR beta clonotypes prevailed over the rest of the response.

Points on this clonotype: Its antigen is unidentified.

A single record per CDR3 protein comes from TCRdb applying MiXCR to the reads. Altogether 150,000 to 200,000 distinct CDR3 sequences are present, 28% being singletons, with the ten largest covering roughly 32%. Sequencing input: PBMCs. The clonotype originates from a human donor in good health (CMV status not recorded). Some clones in this sample may be carry-over from other donors' samples.

CDR3 protein: CASKDGGHNEQFF. CDR3 nucleotides: TGTGCCAGCAAGGACGGGGGCCACAATGAGCAGTTCTTC. This chain uses TRBV6-1 with TRBJ2-1; either TRBD1 or TRBD2 may supply D (6 bases each). The V and J ends lost 7 bases and 5 bases respectively, with 12 bases between them. The V gene's germline CDR1 is MNHNS and CDR2 SASEGT. This CDR3 is 13 amino acids long.